Presented here are 28 T cell receptor beta chains from one specimen sequenced in a study of T cells in Graves' hyperthyroidism and ophthalmopathy. Amplification yielded TCR beta CDR3 regions, with RNA transcripts as the source. Researchers ran a first-round RT-PCR on the TCR CDR3 using the HTBI primer set. TCRdb reanalysed the multiplex PCR reads using MiXCR and keeps one entry per CDR3 protein. Found here are hundreds of thousands of distinct CDR3 sequences, roughly 14% of them singletons; the top ten hold 7.5% to 9%. Sequencing was performed on blood. These receptors were obtained from a woman aged 18-29 years with Graves' hyperthyroidism.

On this clonotype: A much larger clone differs by one base, so this may be a read error. The genes are TRBV4-1 and TRBJ2-7; D is ambiguous. V was shortened by 1 base and J by 3 bases, with 16 bases between the two germline ends. Germline V gene data show CDR1 as MGHRA and CDR2 as YSYEKL. The CDR3 runs 16 residues. CDR3 sequence: CASSQVSSLEHYEQYF. Written as DNA, the CDR3 is TGCGCCAGCAGCCAAGTTTCTTCTCTTGAGCACTACGAGCAGTACTTC.

There are many counts of this clonotype. V usage is TRBV11-1 and J usage is TRBJ2-1; 7 bases are shared with TRBD2. The germline CDR1 and CDR2 sequences are SGHAT and FQDESV (reference sequence). J lost 9 bases, V lost 2 bases, and 4 bases had no gene match. The CDR3 totals 13 residues. DNA for the CDR3: TGTGCCAGCAGCTTAAAGCGGGGAGGTGAGCAGTTCTTC. Its protein product is CASSLKRGGEQFF.

Notes on this clonotype: A read error is possible here, since a much larger clone lies one base away. This rearrangement joins TRBV20-1 to TRBJ2-7; D is perhaps TRBD1 (5 bases). The germline CDR1 and CDR2 sequences are DFQATT and SNEGSKA (reference sequence). CDR3 length: 13 amino acids. The CDR3 nucleotides read TGCAGTGCTAGAGACAGGGTGGAACACGAGCGGTACTTC. Translating gives CSARDRVEHERYF.

There are many counts of this clonotype. This chain links TRBV7-9 with TRBJ2-1; a weak D match, TRBD2 (7 bases). The CDR3 consists of 15 residues. Germline CDR1 SEHNR, CDR2 FQNEAQ (reference sequence). Trimming took off 11 bases at V and 0 bases at J, with 17 bases between the two ends. The CDR3 reads CALSGGLSSYNEQFF. As DNA, the CDR3 is TGTGCCCTGTCCGGGGGGCTCAGCTCCTACAATGAGCAGTTCTTC.

This clonotype was observed a handful of times. The V and J genes are TRBV28 and TRBJ1-3; unclear D gene. V was clipped by 7 bases and J by 4 bases, with 14 bases between them. Germline CDR1 MDHEN, CDR2 SYDVKM. This CDR3 contains 14 residues. This CDR3 is CASKLQPLGNTIYF. As DNA, the CDR3 is TGTGCCAGCAAACTCCAGCCGTTGGGAAACACCATATATTTT.

The table lists this clonotype with a count of one. The chain is built from TRBV5-6 and TRBJ2-3; 13 bases line up with TRBD2. This CDR3 region has 16 residues. V lost 5 bases and J lost 2; bases outside the gene matches: 5. CDR1 and CDR2 from the germline V gene are SGHDT and YYEEEE. The CDR3 bases are TGTGCCAGCAGAACGGGACTAGCGGGGTTCACAGATACGCAGTATTTT. Residues: CASRTGLAGFTDTQYF.

This clonotype has at least ten counts. V and J are TRBV5-1 and TRBJ2-3; 11 positions match TRBD2. V shed 0 bases and J 2 bases; nucleotides not matched to a gene: 14. CDR3 length: 20 amino acids. CDR1 SGHRS and CDR2 YFSETQ come from the germline V gene. The CDR3 is CASSLGLFSGRASHTDTQYF. The CDR3 DNA reads TGCGCCAGCAGCTTGGGCCTTTTTAGCGGGAGGGCCTCACACACAGATACGCAGTATTTT.

This clonotype was recorded at least ten times. V is TRBV20-1 and J is TRBJ2-7; possibly TRBD1 for D (5 bases). Germline values: CDR1 DFQATT, CDR2 SNEGSKA (reference sequence). Deletions cut 6 bases from V and 4 bases from J, with 16 bases between. The CDR3 spans 13 residues. The CDR3 sequence: CSAGWGSSYEQYF. The CDR3 DNA follows: TGCAGTGCGGGGTGGGGCAGTTCATACGAGCAGTACTTC.

At least ten counts were recorded for this clonotype. The chain joins TRBV18 to TRBJ1-2, with 9 bases that match TRBD1. Trimming removed 5 bases from V and 3 bases from J; junction bases left unmatched: 4. CDR1 and CDR2 (germline): KGHSH, LQKENI. The CDR3 consists of 14 residues. This chain's CDR3 is CASSTGGADYGYTF. CDR3 nucleotide sequence: TGTGCCAGCTCAACAGGGGGCGCGGACTATGGCTACACCTTC.

Ten or more counts support this clonotype. The genes are TRBV5-1 and TRBJ2-1, with D maybe TRBD1 (6 bases). The germline V gene encodes CDR1 SGHRS and CDR2 YFSETQ. V dropped 4 bases and J dropped 4 bases, with 18 bases sitting between them. The CDR3 runs to 16 residues. The CDR3 sequence: CASSPVGGTGYNEQFF. The CDR3 bases are TGCGCCAGCAGCCCGGTTGGGGGCACAGGGTACAATGAGCAGTTCTTC. The full variable domain, rest sourced from reference TRBV5-1 and TRBJ2-1, is KAGVTQTPRYLIKTRGQQVTLSCSPISGHRSVSWYQQTPGQGLQFLFEYFSETQRNKGNFPGRFSGRQFSNSRSEMNVSTLELGDSALYLCASSPVGGTGYNEQFFGPGTRLTVL.

This clonotype was picked up many times. The chain has TRBV19 and TRBJ2-1; D not resolved. Germline V CDR1 and CDR2: LNHDA, SQIVND (reference sequence). V lost 1 base and J lost 7, with 14 bases in between. There are 15 residues in the CDR3. CDR3 in DNA: TGTGCCAGTAGTATAGGCGTTCACCTCGGGAATGAGCAGTTCTTC. Translated: CASSIGVHLGNEQFF. Full variable domain (rest looked up from reference TRBV19 and TRBJ2-1): DGGITQSPKYLFRKEGQNVTLSCEQNLNHDAMYWYRQDPGQGLRLIYYSQIVNDFQKGDIAEGYSVSREKKESFPLTVTSAQKNPTAFYLCASSIGVHLGNEQFFGPGTRLTVL.

This clonotype was recorded at least ten times. The rearrangement joins TRBV20-1 to TRBJ2-3; D call uncertain. Trimming removed 0 bases from V and 2 bases from J, with 3 bases in between. This CDR3 has 12 amino acids. Germline lookup yields CDR1 DFQATT and CDR2 SNEGSKA (reference sequence). CDR3 amino acids: CSARDPTDTQYF. In DNA form, the CDR3 reads TGCAGTGCTAGAGATCCCACAGATACGCAGTATTTT.

The table lists this clonotype with a few counts. The chain employs TRBV28 and TRBJ2-2; D gene ambiguous. This CDR3 region has 16 residues. Germline CDR1 MDHEN, CDR2 SYDVKM. Trimming left V 5 bases short and J 4 bases short, with 17 bases between. For the CDR3, the DNA is TGTGCCAGCAGTAATATCCCACGACGGAGCACCGGGGAGCTGTTTTTT. It translates to CASSNIPRRSTGELFF.

Many counts were recorded for this clonotype. CDR3 in DNA: TGTGCCAGCAGCGCGAGAGAAGTTCTTAACTATGGCTACACCTTC. Its protein is CASSAREVLNYGYTF. V gene TRBV7-2 combines with J gene TRBJ1-2; D unresolved. The CDR3 is made up of 15 amino acids. Trimming took 5 bases from V and 1 from J, leaving 14 bases between them. The germline V gene has CDR1 SGHTA and CDR2 FQGNSA.

The rearrangement joins TRBV28 to TRBJ1-5; D might be TRBD1 (5 bases). Trimming took off 2 bases at V and 3 bases at J, with 17 bases between the two ends. Germline CDR1 MDHEN, CDR2 SYDVKM. This CDR3 contains 17 residues. CDR3 protein: CASSLSPRGRYNQPQHF. CDR3 nucleotide sequence: TGTGCCAGCAGTTTAAGCCCGCGGGGCAGATACAATCAGCCCCAGCATTTT.

This chain joins TRBV6-1 and TRBJ2-7, with D perhaps matching TRBD1 (6 bases). V was pared by 6 bases and J by 6 bases, with 21 bases between. This CDR3 comprises 15 residues. Germline CDR1 MNHNS, CDR2 SASEGT. The CDR3 spells CASSHQQGNSREQYF. As DNA, the CDR3 is TGTGCCAGCAGCCACCAACAGGGTAACAGCCGCGAGCAGTACTTC.

This clonotype was counted many times. This rearrangement joins TRBV9 to TRBJ2-3; maybe TRBD2 (5 bases). This CDR3 spans 16 amino acids. The germline V gene has CDR1 SGDLS and CDR2 YYNGEE. V lost 0 bases and J 4 bases, leaving 15 bases between the germline ends. The CDR3 here is CASSVGERWAADTQYF. The CDR3 region has the DNA TGTGCCAGCAGCGTAGGGGAGCGGTGGGCCGCAGATACGCAGTATTTT.

The chain links TRBV28 to TRBJ1-2; weak D call: TRBD1 (6 bases). CDR3 length equals 13 residues. The V gene's germline CDR1 is MDHEN and CDR2 SYDVKM. V gave up 5 bases and J gave up 12 bases, with 19 bases separating them. The CDR3 DNA reads as TGTGCCAGCAGTCCGATTCGGGAGGGGGGTGACACCTTC. This encodes CASSPIREGGDTF.

The chain uses TRBV4-1 and TRBJ2-5, with TRBD2 matching over 9 bases. V lost 3 bases and J lost 4; bases outside the gene matches: 15. The CDR3 runs to 18 residues. Germline CDR1 MGHRA, CDR2 YSYEKL. CDR3 protein: CASSQATWGLAGRETQYF. The CDR3 DNA follows: TGCGCCAGCAGCCAGGCAACCTGGGGGCTAGCGGGACGAGAGACCCAGTACTTC.

At least ten counts were recorded for this clonotype. The rearrangement joins TRBV6-1 to TRBJ2-2; 9 bases agree with TRBD1. Germline-derived CDR1 and CDR2 are MNHNS and SASEGT. Germline trimming cut 5 bases from V and 14 bases from J; bases unmatched to any gene: 12. CDR3 size: 14 residues. The CDR3 DNA follows: TGTGCCAGCAGTTCGCCGGGACAGGGATGGGGACTGTTTTTT. Its protein product is CASSSPGQGWGLFF.

This clonotype was observed many times. The rearrangement links TRBV27 to TRBJ2-5, with TRBD1 as a possible D gene (6 bases). The germline V gene has CDR1 MNHEY and CDR2 SMNVEV (reference sequence). V was shortened by 4 bases and J by 6 bases, with 12 bases between the two germline ends. CDR3 length equals 13 residues. The CDR3: CASSSTGLKTQYF. CDR3 in DNA: TGTGCCAGCAGTTCTACAGGGTTGAAGACCCAGTACTTC.

This rearrangement joins TRBV20-1 to TRBJ1-2; D not resolved. CDR1 is DFQATT, CDR2 SNEGSKA, per germline (reference sequence). This CDR3 has 12 residues. V dropped 0 bases and J dropped 8 bases, with 10 bases sitting between them. CDR3 sequence reads: CSARDEGYGYTF. The CDR3 DNA is TGCAGTGCTAGAGATGAAGGGTACGGCTACACCTTC.

This clonotype was observed a few times. Here the CDR3 omits its conserved ending phenylalanine or tryptophan, so a read error is the likely source. The chain combines TRBV20-1 with TRBJ2-3; D is tentatively TRBD1 or TRBD2 (5 bases each). The CDR3 contains 12 residues. V was pared by 5 bases and J by 5 bases, with 11 bases between. Germline V gives CDR1 DFQATT, CDR2 SNEGSKA (reference sequence). The CDR3: CSARDGLDTQYS. DNA for the CDR3: TGCAGTGCTCGGGACGGATTAGATACGCAGTATTCT.

With regard to this clonotype: A much larger clone differs by one base, so this may be a read error. The chain recombines TRBV7-6 with TRBJ1-1; D unresolved. This CDR3 spans 15 amino acids. Trimming took off 4 bases at V and 6 bases at J, with 18 bases between the two ends. The germline gives CDR1 SGHVS, CDR2 FNYEAQ. CDR3 in amino acids: CASSSPLVAGSEAFF. In nucleotides, the CDR3 is TGTGCCAGCAGCTCCCCTCTTGTGGCCGGATCTGAAGCTTTCTTT.

This clonotype appeared many times. The chain has TRBV6-1 and TRBJ1-2, with D uncertain. Deletions cut 5 bases from V and 1 base from J, with 11 bases between. This CDR3 spans 14 amino acids. From germline, CDR1 is MNHNS and CDR2 SASEGT. The CDR3 bases are TGTGCCAGCAGTTACGGGGAGGATAACTATGGCTACACCTTC. It specifies CASSYGEDNYGYTF.

This clonotype was found a few times. This chain connects TRBV7-3 to TRBJ2-1; no firm D call. The V gene lost 0 bases and the J gene lost 7 bases, with 7 bases spanning the gap. CDR1 and CDR2 from the germline V gene are SGHTA and FQGTGA. The CDR3 runs 13 residues. CDR3 protein: CASSLTLGNEQFF. CDR3 sequence (DNA): TGTGCCAGCAGCTTAACGTTGGGGAATGAGCAGTTCTTC. The full variable domain, in which reference TRBV7-3 and TRBJ2-1 provide the parts outside the CDR3, is GAGVSQTPSNKVTEKGKYVELRCDPISGHTALYWYRQSLGQGPEFLIYFQGTGAADDSGLPNDRFFAVRPEGSVSTLKIQRTERGDSAVYLCASSLTLGNEQFFGPGTRLTVL.

This sequence joins TRBV12-5 and TRBJ1-1; 7 bases map to TRBD1. The germline gives CDR1 LGHNT, CDR2 FRNRAP. V was pared by 0 bases and J by 3 bases, with 10 bases of the junction left unmatched. This CDR3 has 17 residues. The CDR3 nucleotides read TGTGCTAGTGGTTTGGTACTAGGGGGCGCATGGGACACTGAAGCTTTCTTT. Its protein product is CASGLVLGGAWDTEAFF.

This clonotype was observed a handful of times. The chain carries TRBV19 and TRBJ1-2; weak D call: TRBD1 (6 bases). Germline V gene sequence: CDR1 LNHDA, CDR2 SQIVND (reference sequence). V lost 1 base to trimming and J lost 2 bases, with 8 bases between them. The CDR3 loop spans 14 amino acids. CDR3 protein: CASSIAQGNYGYTF. Written as DNA, the CDR3 is TGTGCCAGTAGTATAGCCCAGGGGAACTATGGCTACACCTTC. The full variable domain, its missing parts supplied by reference TRBV19 and TRBJ1-2, is DGGITQSPKYLFRKEGQNVTLSCEQNLNHDAMYWYRQDPGQGLRLIYYSQIVNDFQKGDIAEGYSVSREKKESFPLTVTSAQKNPTAFYLCASSIAQGNYGYTFGSGTRLTVV.